The following is a T cell receptor beta chain sequence with its context. The antigen remains unidentified. The sample belongs to a study of graft-versus-host responses after intestinal transplantation. The CDR3 contains 14 residues. Looked up from germline, CDR1 is MNHEY and CDR2 is SMNVEV (reference sequence). The V end lost 3 bases, the J end lost 5 bases, and 13 bases lay between the germline ends. TCRdb keeps only in-frame clones here, not all; method: immunoSEQ multiplex PCR. The table lists 100,000 to 120,000 clones, roughly 95% of them singletons, with 0.4% to 0.55% in the top ten. V is TRBV27 and J is TRBJ1-2, with D perhaps matching TRBD1 (5 bases). The TCR originated in a human donor who received an intestinal transplant. The source material was unstimulated CD8+ T cells sorted from spleen or lymph node cells, sampled before intestinal transplant. The CDR3: CASSLSRENYGYTF. CDR3 coding DNA: TGTGCCAGCAGTTTGTCCAGGGAAAATTATGGCTACACCTTC.